This T cell receptor beta chain was recovered during a study of blood T cell repertoires in COVID-19. Study-level background: The samples span acute and convalescent COVID-19 from the United States, Italy and Spain. PBMCs, B-cell-depleted T cells, or T cells were the source of the cDNA or gDNA that made up the material.

Original methodology: Amplifying reference gene primers gave estimates of nucleated cell counts. Sequenced by immunoSEQ multiplex PCR; TCRdb stores in-frame clones only, minus some. The V and J calls and clone size are taken from that table; D and trimming were inferred from the DNA. This table has approximately 300,000 clones, around 92% appearing once. The clonotype originates from a man aged 18 to 29 who had recovered from COVID-19. Sequencing was done on a sample of peripheral blood.

CDR3 coding DNA: TGTGCCATCAGTAGCGGCACCGGGGAGCTGTTTTTT. It specifies CAISSGTGELFF. The chain couples TRBV10-3 to TRBJ2-2; D is perhaps TRBD2 (5 bases). Per germline, CDR1 ENHRY and CDR2 SYGVKD. CDR3 length: 12 amino acids. The V end was cut by 5 bases, the J end by 4 bases, with 5 bases between.